This passage covers 10 T cell receptor beta chains from one sample sequenced in a study of shared clonotypes between healthy human individuals. The table came from immunoSEQ multiplex PCR; TCRdb's copy has only in-frame clones and leaves some out. Of about 480,000 clones in the sample, over 75% were seen once. The sequenced sample was PBMCs. The source of these receptors is a woman aged 40-49 years in good health. Some clones in this sample may be carry-over from other donors' samples.

The J gene is TRBJ2-3, the V gene TRBV11-2, with D hard to call. CDR1 SGHAT and CDR2 FQNNGV come from the germline V gene. V shed 2 bases and J shed 0 bases, with 9 bases lying between them. The CDR3 has 15 amino acids. CDR3 in DNA: TGTGCCAGCAGCTTATACGGATTAAGCACAGATACGCAGTATTTT. It codes for CASSLYGLSTDTQYF.

The rearrangement joins TRBV11-2 to TRBJ2-2, with D tentatively TRBD2 (6 bases). This CDR3 region has 14 residues. CDR1 and CDR2 from the germline V gene are SGHAT and FQNNGV. Trimming removed 4 bases from V and 2 bases from J, with 8 bases in between. The chain's CDR3 is CASSWEANTGELFF. The CDR3 bases are TGTGCCAGCAGCTGGGAGGCTAACACCGGGGAGCTGTTTTTT.

Details on this clone: This clone may be a read error of a much larger clone one base away. The same CDR3 also results from other DNA sequences found in this sample. This rearrangement joins TRBV6-1 to TRBJ1-4; 8 bases match TRBD1. Germline lookup yields CDR1 MNHNS and CDR2 SASEGT. V was clipped by 2 bases and J by 5 bases; unmatched bases: 7. The CDR3 consists of 16 residues. In nucleotides, the CDR3 is TGTGCCAGCAGTGAACCTCGAGGACAGGGAAATGAAAAACTGTTTTTT. It translates to CASSEPRGQGNEKLFF.

The rearrangement links TRBV19 to TRBJ1-2; possible D gene TRBD1, 5 bases. Between the trimmed V and J ends, which lost 6 bases and 7 bases, there was a span of 18 bases. Germline V CDR1 and CDR2: LNHDA, SQIVND (reference sequence). The CDR3 is 14 residues long. The CDR3 sequence: CASSPAGEWRGYTF. DNA for the CDR3: TGTGCCAGTAGCCCTGCGGGGGAGTGGCGTGGCTACACCTTC.

This clone came up once. The J gene is TRBJ2-3, the V gene TRBV28; no reliable D call. Deletions cut 4 bases from V and 3 bases from J, with 8 bases between. The CDR3 has 13 amino acids. The germline V gene encodes CDR1 MDHEN and CDR2 SYDVKM. This chain's CDR3 is CASSSIQTDTQYF. CDR3 nucleotide sequence: TGTGCCAGCAGTTCAATACAGACAGATACGCAGTATTTT.

The chain is built from TRBV14 and TRBJ2-7, with D unclear. CDR1 and CDR2 (germline): SGHDN, FVKESK. V lost 1 base to trimming and J lost 4 bases, with 8 bases between them. This CDR3 is built from 13 residues. The CDR3 DNA sequence: TGTGCCAGCAGCCAAGGCCGATCTTACGAGCAGTACTTC. Its translation: CASSQGRSYEQYF.

This clone was counted between two and nine times. This rearrangement joins TRBV10-1 to TRBJ1-1, with D possibly being TRBD1 (5 bases). This CDR3 spans 21 amino acids. The germline CDR1 and CDR2 sequences are WNHNN and SYGVQD (reference sequence). The V end lost 6 bases, the J end lost 0 bases, and 32 bases lay between the germline ends. In DNA, the CDR3 is TGCGCCAGCAGCGCCATCCAAGTCGGGGGTGGTCCAGATTTTTTGAACACTGAAGCTTTCTTT. Translating it yields CASSAIQVGGGPDFLNTEAFF.

The chain couples TRBV11-2 to TRBJ2-1; 14 bases map to TRBD2. The CDR3 is 15 residues long. The germline gives CDR1 SGHAT, CDR2 FQNNGV. V shed 5 bases, J shed 7 bases, and the junction held 4 bases outside the gene matches. Here the CDR3 reads CASSRTSGRFNEQFF. The CDR3 nucleotides are TGTGCCAGCAGCCGGACTAGCGGGAGGTTTAATGAGCAGTTCTTC.

The rearrangement uses TRBV6-5 and TRBJ2-1; D unresolved. V lost 7 bases to trimming and J lost 5 bases, with 12 bases between them. The CDR3 has 13 residues. Germline values: CDR1 MNHEY, CDR2 SVGAGI. CDR3 sequence: CASIEGPDNEQFF. The CDR3 DNA reads TGTGCCAGCATAGAAGGGCCCGACAATGAGCAGTTCTTC.

The chain uses TRBV27 and TRBJ2-1, with D perhaps TRBD2 (6 bases). CDR1 MNHEY and CDR2 SMNVEV come from the germline V gene (reference sequence). This CDR3 is 15 amino acids long. V was shortened by 4 bases and J by 0 bases, with 10 bases between the two germline ends. CDR3 coding DNA: TGTGCCAGCAGTTCTAGCGATAGCTCCTACAATGAGCAGTTCTTC. This gives the protein CASSSSDSSYNEQFF.